The clone carrying this T cell receptor (beta chain) was seen only once. Its antigen is undetermined. The sample is drawn from a study of pediatric ulcerative colitis. Germline V gives CDR1 SGDLS, CDR2 YYNGEE. The junction had 4 bases not matched to a gene; V was cut back by 5 bases and J by 1 base. CDR3 length: 14 amino acids. General study results and limits: In rectum, acute severe colitis had expanded clones and less diversity. Ulcerative colitis patients shared more blood-rectal clones than controls.

Only in-frame clones appear in the TCRdb table, and some are missing; sequencing was by immunoSEQ multiplex PCR. The sample includes 15,000 to 20,000 clones, around 74% of them seen just once. During colonoscopy, one to two rectal pinch biopsies were collected. Ulcerative colitis patients received no immunosuppressive medication before the diagnostic colonoscopy. V is TRBV9 and J is TRBJ2-5; 8 bases line up with TRBD1. The sample comprised gut tissue. The source of this sequence is a girl between 10 and 17 years old with moderate ulcerative colitis. The CDR3 here is CASSLTGGQETQYF. CDR3 coding DNA: TGTGCCAGCAGTTTAACAGGGGGCCAAGAGACCCAGTACTTC.